Included here is one TCR beta chain sequence, with context. What it recognizes is unknown. It was with 60 Vbeta and 13 Jbeta primers that the PCR ran. The method was immunoSEQ multiplex PCR; TCRdb's version includes in-frame clones alone and lacks a portion of them. This sample has some 250,000 clones, with 70% to 90% found just once. This sample was included in a study of cytomegalovirus exposure and HLA in healthy donors. The study, taken as a whole, reports: Some TCR beta chains (164 of them) were listed as cytomegalovirus-associated.

The CDR3 consists of 14 residues. Germline CDR1 is MNHEY and CDR2 is SMNVEV (reference sequence). The V end was cut by 4 bases, the J end by 4 bases, with 11 bases between. Sequences were obtained from PBMCs. The TCR comes from a woman in her sixties in good health and CMV-seropositive. This chain joins TRBV27 and TRBJ1-5; possible D gene TRBD1, 6 bases. DNA of the CDR3: TGTGCCAGCAGTTATGGGGGGGCAAATCAGCCCCAGCATTTT. As protein: CASSYGGANQPQHF.